This TCR beta chain was captured in a study of blood T cell repertoires in COVID-19. Whole-study context: Researchers got acute and convalescent COVID-19 samples from the United States, Italy and Spain. Sample material is recorded as cDNA or gDNA derived from T cells, B-cell-depleted T cells, or PBMCs.

Methods used by the authors: Amplified reference gene primers provided the basis for estimating nucleated cell counts. This table comes from immunoSEQ multiplex PCR, and its TCRdb copy is limited to in-frame clones, with some not included. V and J calls and clone size come straight from that table; D and trimming were deduced from the DNA. The data hold 110,000 to 150,000 clones, with less than 85% observed a single time. J lost 3 bases, V lost 4 bases, and 7 bases had no gene match. This CDR3 comprises 15 residues. In germline, CDR1 is SGHRS, CDR2 YFSETQ. This receptor was taken from a human donor in a cohort sampled during active COVID-19. This chain links TRBV5-1 with TRBJ1-5; 7 bases are a match to TRBD1. The source material was peripheral blood. DNA of the CDR3: TGCGCCAGCAGCACAGCCGGGACAGTCAATCAGCCCCAGCATTTT. It is translated as CASSTAGTVNQPQHF.